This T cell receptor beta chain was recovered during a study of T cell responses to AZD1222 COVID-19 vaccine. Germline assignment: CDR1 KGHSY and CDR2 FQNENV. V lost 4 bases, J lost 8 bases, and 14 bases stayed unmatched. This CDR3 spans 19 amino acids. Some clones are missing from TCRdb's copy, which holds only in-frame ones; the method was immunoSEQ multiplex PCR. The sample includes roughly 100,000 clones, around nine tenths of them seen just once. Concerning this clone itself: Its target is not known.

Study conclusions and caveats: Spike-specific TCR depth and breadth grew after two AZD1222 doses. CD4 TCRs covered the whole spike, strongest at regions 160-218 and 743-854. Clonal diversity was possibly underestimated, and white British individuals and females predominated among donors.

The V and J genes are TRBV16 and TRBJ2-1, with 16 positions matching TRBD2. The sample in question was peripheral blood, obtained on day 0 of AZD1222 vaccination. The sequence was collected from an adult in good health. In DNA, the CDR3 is TGTGCCAGCAGCCCCATGGGACTAGCGGGGGGGCCTAGGAGAGATGAGCAGTTCTTC. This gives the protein CASSPMGLAGGPRRDEQFF. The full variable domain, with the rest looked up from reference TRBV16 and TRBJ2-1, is GEEVAQTPKHLVRGEGQKAKLYCAPIKGHSYVFWYQQVLKNEFKFLISFQNENVFDETGMPKERFSAKCLPNSPCSLEIQATKLEDSAVYFCASSPMGLAGGPRRDEQFFGPGTRLTVL.